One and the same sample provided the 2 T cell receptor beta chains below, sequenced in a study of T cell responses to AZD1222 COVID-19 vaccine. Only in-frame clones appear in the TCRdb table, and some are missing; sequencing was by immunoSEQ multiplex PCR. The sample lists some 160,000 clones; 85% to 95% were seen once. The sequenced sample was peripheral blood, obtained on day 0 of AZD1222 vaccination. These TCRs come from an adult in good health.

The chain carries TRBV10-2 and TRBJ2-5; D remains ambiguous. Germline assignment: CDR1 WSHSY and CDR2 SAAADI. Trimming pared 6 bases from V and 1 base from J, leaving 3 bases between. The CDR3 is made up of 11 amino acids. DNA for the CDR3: TGCGCCAGCAGATTCCAAGAGACCCAGTACTTC. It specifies CASRFQETQYF.

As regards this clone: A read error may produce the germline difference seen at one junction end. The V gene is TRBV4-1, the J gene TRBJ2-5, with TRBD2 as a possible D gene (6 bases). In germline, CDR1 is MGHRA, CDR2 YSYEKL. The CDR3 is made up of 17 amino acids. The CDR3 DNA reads TGCGCCAGCAGCGAAGATACGGGTCTAGCGTCGGAAGAGACCCAGTACTTC. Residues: CASSEDTGLASEETQYF.